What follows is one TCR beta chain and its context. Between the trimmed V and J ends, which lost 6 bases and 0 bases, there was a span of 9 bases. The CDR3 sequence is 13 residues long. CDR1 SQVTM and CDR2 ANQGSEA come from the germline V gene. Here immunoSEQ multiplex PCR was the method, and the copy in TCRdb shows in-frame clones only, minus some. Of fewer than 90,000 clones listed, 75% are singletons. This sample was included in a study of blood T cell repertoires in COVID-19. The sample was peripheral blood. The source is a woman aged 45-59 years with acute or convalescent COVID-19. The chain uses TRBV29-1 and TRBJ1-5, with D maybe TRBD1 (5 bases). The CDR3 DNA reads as TGCAGCGTGCAGGGTGATAGCAATCAGCCCCAGCATTTT. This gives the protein CSVQGDSNQPQHF.